One sample yielded the 11 T cell receptor beta chains listed below, sequenced in a study of molecular identifiers for immune sequencing clone quantification (dated by TCRdb to the late 2010s). The library was prepared using PCR. Sequencing instrument: Illumina HiSeq 4000. TCRdb handled the public reads itself, with Q25 trimming in fastp and clone calling in MiXCR, and kept productive beta chains. Rows matching on CDR3 protein sequence are summarized as one entry with the most common DNA and genes. The sample table shows approximately 670,000 distinct CDR3 sequences, and less than 20% are seen once. Of the sample, 0.7% to 1% is held by the ten largest clones. Sequencing was carried out using naive CD8+ T cells from blood, with Jurkat cell RNA spiked in. According to the study, the label for this sample's cell subset or site signals: FACS-sorted CD8+CD4-CCR7+CD45RA+ naive T cells. The receptor source for this set is a human donor in good health. Some libraries in this study had Jurkat cell RNA spiked in.

V and J are TRBV4-3 and TRBJ2-1, with 16 bases lining up with TRBD2. Trimming took 0 bases from V and 7 from J; bases not matched to a gene: 3. Germline CDR1 is LGHNA and CDR2 is YSLEER. The CDR3 is 17 residues long. The CDR3 sequence is CASSQEPGLAGGNEQFF. In DNA form, the CDR3 reads TGCGCCAGCAGCCAAGAGCCGGGACTAGCGGGAGGGAATGAGCAGTTCTTC.

This clonotype was recorded many times. This chain uses TRBV5-8 with TRBJ1-3; D gene ambiguous. The germline V gene encodes CDR1 SGHTS and CDR2 YDEGEE. V lost 2 bases and J lost 9, with 9 bases in between. The CDR3 totals 12 residues. CDR3: CASSLGQTTIYF. For the CDR3, the DNA is TGTGCCAGCAGCTTAGGCCAGACCACCATATATTTT.

With respect to this clonotype: This may arise from a read error, as a much more abundant clone is one base away. The CDR3 end shows no conserved phenylalanine or tryptophan, and so a read error is likely. The genes are TRBV5-5 and TRBJ1-5; D remains ambiguous. This CDR3 comprises 12 residues. The ends were cut back, 0 bases at V and 11 bases at J, with 9 bases in the middle. The germline V gene encodes CDR1 SGHKS and CDR2 YYEKEE (reference sequence). The chain's CDR3 is CASSLGGMTQHL. CDR3 DNA sequence: TGTGCCAGCAGCTTGGGAGGTATGACCCAGCATCTT.

This clonotype was counted many times. CDR3 nucleotide sequence: TGTGCCAGCAGCTCATTCCCGACAGCAACTAATGAAAAACTGTTTTTT. As protein: CASSSFPTATNEKLFF. The chain employs TRBV7-2 and TRBJ1-4, with D possibly matching TRBD1 (5 bases). This CDR3 is built from 16 residues. V was shortened by 4 bases and J by 0 bases, with 12 bases between the two germline ends. The germline V gene has CDR1 SGHTA and CDR2 FQGNSA.

This clonotype was seen only a few times. V usage is TRBV4-3 and J usage is TRBJ2-2; maybe TRBD1 (6 bases). Germline V CDR1 and CDR2: LGHNA, YSLEER. V was shortened by 3 bases and J by 5 bases, with 10 bases between the two germline ends. This CDR3 has 14 amino acids. DNA of the CDR3: TGCGCCAGCAGCCAGAACACAGGGACCGGGGAGCTGTTTTTT. Protein: CASSQNTGTGELFF.

This clonotype came up once. Since a much larger clone is just one base distant, this may be a read error. The genes are TRBV7-9 and TRBJ2-3; 11 bases map to TRBD2. Losses at the gene ends were 4 bases for V and 2 bases for J; bases not matched to a gene: 14. Germline loops: CDR1 SEHNR, CDR2 FQNEAQ (reference sequence). The CDR3 is 19 amino acids. CDR3 bases: TGTGCCAGCAGCTCCCAACTAGCGGGGGCTAGCATTCTCACAGATACGCAGTATTTT. It yields the protein CASSSQLAGASILTDTQYF.

This clonotype came up many times. The chain carries TRBV7-2 and TRBJ2-3, with 7 bases that match TRBD2. The ends lost 3 bases at V and 0 bases at J; junction bases unmatched: 9. Germline V lookup: CDR1 SGHTA, CDR2 FQGNSA. The CDR3 extends over 17 amino acids. In DNA form, the CDR3 reads TGTGCCAGCAGCTTTTTCCCCAGCGGGGCTAGCACAGATACGCAGTATTTT. This sequence encodes CASSFFPSGASTDTQYF.

This clonotype was recorded a few times. The chain is built from TRBV27 and TRBJ2-7, with TRBD1 as a possible D gene (6 bases). V was shortened by 5 bases and J by 7 bases, with 18 bases between the two germline ends. CDR3 size: 14 residues. Germline assignment: CDR1 MNHEY and CDR2 SMNVEV (reference sequence). The CDR3 DNA reads as TGTGCCAGCAGTGCCCTACAGGGTGGGGCAGAGCAGTACTTC. Translating it yields CASSALQGGAEQYF.

This clonotype was seen at least ten times. V and J are TRBV6-1 and TRBJ1-1, with 11 bases fitting TRBD1. V lost 10 bases to trimming and J lost 4 bases; unmatched junction nucleotides: 2. CDR3 size: 12 residues. Germline CDR1 is MNHNS and CDR2 is SASEGT. The CDR3 here is CAIGQGATEAFF. CDR3 DNA sequence: TGTGCCATCGGACAGGGGGCCACTGAAGCTTTCTTT.

This clonotype was observed many times. This chain joins TRBV27 and TRBJ1-5; 7 bases fit TRBD1. This CDR3 spans 15 amino acids. V gave up 8 bases and J gave up 2 bases; unmatched junction bases: 9. Looked up from germline, CDR1 is MNHEY and CDR2 is SMNVEV (reference sequence). The chain's CDR3 is CASARTGVGNQPQHF. The CDR3 DNA is TGTGCCAGCGCCCGCACAGGGGTGGGCAATCAGCCCCAGCATTTT.

With regard to this clonotype: The conserved closing phenylalanine or tryptophan is absent in this CDR3, likely reflecting a read error. Because the CDR3's place on the DNA is in doubt, the DNA is left out and the CDR3 is given as listed by TCRdb. This chain connects TRBV5-8 to TRBJ2-7; no check of the table's D call, TRBD1, against the DNA was made. Inclusive of both ends, the CDR3 amounts to 11 amino acids. In germline, CDR1 is SGHTS, CDR2 YDEGEE. The CDR3 protein is CASSLHAGSGS.